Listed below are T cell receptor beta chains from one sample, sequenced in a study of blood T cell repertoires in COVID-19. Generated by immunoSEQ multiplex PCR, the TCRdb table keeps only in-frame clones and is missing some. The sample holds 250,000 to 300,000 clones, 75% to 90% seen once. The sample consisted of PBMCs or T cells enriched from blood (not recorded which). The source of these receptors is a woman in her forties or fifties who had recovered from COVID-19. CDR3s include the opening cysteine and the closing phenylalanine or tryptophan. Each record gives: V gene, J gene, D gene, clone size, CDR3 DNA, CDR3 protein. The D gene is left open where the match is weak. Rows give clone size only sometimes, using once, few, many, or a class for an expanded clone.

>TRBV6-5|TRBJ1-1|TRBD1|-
TGTGCCAGTAGATACAGGGGGTCTCTCGGCACTGAAGCTTTCTTT
CASRYRGSLGTEAFF
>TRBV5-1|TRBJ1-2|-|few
TGCGCCAGCAGCTTGGAGGCAGGGGTGGGTGGCTACACCTTC
CASSLEAGVGGYTF
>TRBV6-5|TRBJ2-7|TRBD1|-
TGTGCCAGCAGGGCCGGGACAGGGGAATACTACGAGCAGTACTTC
CASRAGTGEYYEQYF
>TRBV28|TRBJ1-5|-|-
TGTGCCAGCAGTTTTTTCGGGACACGGCCAAATCAGCCCCAGCATTTT
CASSFFGTRPNQPQHF
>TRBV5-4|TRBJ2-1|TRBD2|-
TGTGCCAGCAGCAAGGGACTAGAGAACAATGAGCAGTTCTTC
CASSKGLENNEQFF
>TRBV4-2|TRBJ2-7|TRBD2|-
TGTGCCAGCAGCCCCTTGGTAACTAGCGGGAGGGCTAAGTACGAGCAGTACTTC
CASSPLVTSGRAKYEQYF
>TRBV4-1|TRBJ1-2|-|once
TGCGCCAGCAGCCAGCTTACAGTGAACTATGGCTACACCTTC
CASSQLTVNYGYTF
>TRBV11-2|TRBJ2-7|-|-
TGTGCCAGCAGCCCCACGGTCGGGGAGCAGTACTTC
CASSPTVGEQYF
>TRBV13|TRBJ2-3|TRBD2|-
TGTGCCAGCAGCTTAGCTGTAGCGGGAGGGCAAACAGATACGCAGTATTTT
CASSLAVAGGQTDTQYF
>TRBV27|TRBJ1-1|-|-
TGTGCCAGCAGGGGGACAGAAGCTTTCTTT
CASRGTEAFF
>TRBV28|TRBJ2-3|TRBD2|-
TGTGCCAGCAGTTATAGCGGGAAAAGCACAGATACGCAGTATTTT
CASSYSGKSTDTQYF
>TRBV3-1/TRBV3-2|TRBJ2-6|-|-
TGTGCCAGCAGCCAAGGGTCTTGGGGAGCTGGGGCCAACGTCCTGACTTTC
CASSQGSWGAGANVLTF
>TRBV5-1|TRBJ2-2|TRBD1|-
TGCGCCAGCAGCTTACAGGGGGTAAACACCGGGGAGCTGTTTTTT
CASSLQGVNTGELFF
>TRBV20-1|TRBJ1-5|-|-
TGCAGTGCTAGTTCCATCCAAACAGGAAGGGGACCCCAGCATTTT
CSASSIQTGRGPQHF
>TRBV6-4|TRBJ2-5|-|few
TGTGCCAGCAGCCGGGGGACCAAACGATACTTC
CASSRGTKRYF
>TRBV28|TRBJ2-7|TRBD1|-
TGTGCCAGCGGGACAGGGAGAACCTACGAGCAGTACTTC
CASGTGRTYEQYF
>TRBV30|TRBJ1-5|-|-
TGTGCCTGGAGTGTACTTGGTGTAATTCAGCCCCAGCATTTT
CAWSVLGVIQPQHF
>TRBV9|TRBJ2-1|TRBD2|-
TGTGCCAGCAGCGCTAGCGGGAACTACAATGAGCAGTTCTTC
CASSASGNYNEQFF
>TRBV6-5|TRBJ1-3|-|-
TGTGCCAGCAGCTACTCTGGAAACACCATATATTTT
CASSYSGNTIYF
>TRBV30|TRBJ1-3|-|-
TGTGCCTGCCAAGACAGGACCTCTGGAAACACCATATATTTT
CACQDRTSGNTIYF
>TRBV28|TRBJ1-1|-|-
TGTGCCAGCAGTCAGGGGAACACTGAAGCTTTCTTT
CASSQGNTEAFF
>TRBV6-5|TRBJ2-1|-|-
TGTGCCAGCAGTCAGAATTTTCAGGGAGAGCAGTTCTTC
CASSQNFQGEQFF
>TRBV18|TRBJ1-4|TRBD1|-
TGTGCCAGCTCACCGGGACAGGGGGCAACTAATGAAAAACTGTTTTTT
CASSPGQGATNEKLFF
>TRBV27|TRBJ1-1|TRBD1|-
TGTGCCAGCAGTTTACGGCAGGGGGGAACTGAAGCTTTCTTT
CASSLRQGGTEAFF
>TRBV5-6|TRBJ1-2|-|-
TGTGCCAGCAGCTTGTCTCTTTCGGAGGACCTCTATGGCTACACCTTC
CASSLSLSEDLYGYTF
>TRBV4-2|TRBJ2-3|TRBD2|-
TGTGCCAGCAGTAACGGACTAGCGGGTGAACGCACAGATACGCAGTATTTT
CASSNGLAGERTDTQYF
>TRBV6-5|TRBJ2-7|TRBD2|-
TGTGCCAGCAGCCCCGGACTAGCGGGAGACTACGAGCAGTACTTC
CASSPGLAGDYEQYF
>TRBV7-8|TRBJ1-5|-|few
TGTGCCAGCAGCTTAGAACACAGCATTCAGCCCCAGCATTTT
CASSLEHSIQPQHF
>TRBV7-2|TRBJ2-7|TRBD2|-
TGTGCCAGCAGCCAAAGGACTAGCGGGAGCCTGGGGGAGCAGTACTTC
CASSQRTSGSLGEQYF
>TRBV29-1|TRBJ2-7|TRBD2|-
TGCAGCGTTGTGCTAGCGGGAGGGAGAAACGAGCAGTACTTC
CSVVLAGGRNEQYF
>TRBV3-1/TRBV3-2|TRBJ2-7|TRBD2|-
TGTGCCAGCAGCCAAGAAACTAGCGGTCCCTACGAGCAGTACTTC
CASSQETSGPYEQYF